This T cell receptor (beta chain) was obtained from a study of blood T cell repertoires in COVID-19. Study overall: Both acute and convalescent COVID-19 samples were obtained from the United States, Italy and Spain. T cells, B-cell-depleted T cells, or PBMCs provided the cDNA or gDNA that served as material.

Sequencing used immunoSEQ multiplex PCR; TCRdb keeps in-frame clones, though not all of them. The sample holds about 190,000 clones, 90% seen once. The CDR3 is 17 residues long. V shed 1 base, J shed 8 bases, and the junction held 13 bases outside the gene matches. Germline V gives CDR1 LGHDT, CDR2 YNNKEL (reference sequence). The clonotype was recovered from a man in his forties or fifties with acute or convalescent COVID-19. The chain links TRBV3-1 (or the pseudogene TRBV3-2) to TRBJ2-3, with 9 bases identical to TRBD2. Sequenced: peripheral blood. The CDR3 coding sequence is TGTGCCAGCAGCCAAGGACTTTTCAGCGGGGGGCTGGTTACGCAGTATTTT. Translated, it gives CASSQGLFSGGLVTQYF.